This TCR beta chain is from a study of multiple sclerosis patients with progressive multifocal leukoencephalopathy. Clones were read by immunoSEQ multiplex PCR, and TCRdb kept only the in-frame ones, dropping some. The table shows under 35,000 clones, with 80% to 95% occurring only once. The time point denotes: before natalizumab initiation. T0 blood was collected before the first natalizumab infusion. Specimen: PBMCs. The clonotype comes from a man younger than 45 with multiple sclerosis.

CDR3 in amino acids: CASSLVRSEQYF. CDR3 nucleotide sequence: TGTGCCAGCAGCTTGGTACGGTCCGAGCAGTACTTC. The chain couples TRBV5-6 to TRBJ2-5, with D unclear. The J call is in doubt because the DNA end fits TRBJ2-7 better. CDR3 length: 12 amino acids. Germline CDR1 SGHDT, CDR2 YYEEEE.